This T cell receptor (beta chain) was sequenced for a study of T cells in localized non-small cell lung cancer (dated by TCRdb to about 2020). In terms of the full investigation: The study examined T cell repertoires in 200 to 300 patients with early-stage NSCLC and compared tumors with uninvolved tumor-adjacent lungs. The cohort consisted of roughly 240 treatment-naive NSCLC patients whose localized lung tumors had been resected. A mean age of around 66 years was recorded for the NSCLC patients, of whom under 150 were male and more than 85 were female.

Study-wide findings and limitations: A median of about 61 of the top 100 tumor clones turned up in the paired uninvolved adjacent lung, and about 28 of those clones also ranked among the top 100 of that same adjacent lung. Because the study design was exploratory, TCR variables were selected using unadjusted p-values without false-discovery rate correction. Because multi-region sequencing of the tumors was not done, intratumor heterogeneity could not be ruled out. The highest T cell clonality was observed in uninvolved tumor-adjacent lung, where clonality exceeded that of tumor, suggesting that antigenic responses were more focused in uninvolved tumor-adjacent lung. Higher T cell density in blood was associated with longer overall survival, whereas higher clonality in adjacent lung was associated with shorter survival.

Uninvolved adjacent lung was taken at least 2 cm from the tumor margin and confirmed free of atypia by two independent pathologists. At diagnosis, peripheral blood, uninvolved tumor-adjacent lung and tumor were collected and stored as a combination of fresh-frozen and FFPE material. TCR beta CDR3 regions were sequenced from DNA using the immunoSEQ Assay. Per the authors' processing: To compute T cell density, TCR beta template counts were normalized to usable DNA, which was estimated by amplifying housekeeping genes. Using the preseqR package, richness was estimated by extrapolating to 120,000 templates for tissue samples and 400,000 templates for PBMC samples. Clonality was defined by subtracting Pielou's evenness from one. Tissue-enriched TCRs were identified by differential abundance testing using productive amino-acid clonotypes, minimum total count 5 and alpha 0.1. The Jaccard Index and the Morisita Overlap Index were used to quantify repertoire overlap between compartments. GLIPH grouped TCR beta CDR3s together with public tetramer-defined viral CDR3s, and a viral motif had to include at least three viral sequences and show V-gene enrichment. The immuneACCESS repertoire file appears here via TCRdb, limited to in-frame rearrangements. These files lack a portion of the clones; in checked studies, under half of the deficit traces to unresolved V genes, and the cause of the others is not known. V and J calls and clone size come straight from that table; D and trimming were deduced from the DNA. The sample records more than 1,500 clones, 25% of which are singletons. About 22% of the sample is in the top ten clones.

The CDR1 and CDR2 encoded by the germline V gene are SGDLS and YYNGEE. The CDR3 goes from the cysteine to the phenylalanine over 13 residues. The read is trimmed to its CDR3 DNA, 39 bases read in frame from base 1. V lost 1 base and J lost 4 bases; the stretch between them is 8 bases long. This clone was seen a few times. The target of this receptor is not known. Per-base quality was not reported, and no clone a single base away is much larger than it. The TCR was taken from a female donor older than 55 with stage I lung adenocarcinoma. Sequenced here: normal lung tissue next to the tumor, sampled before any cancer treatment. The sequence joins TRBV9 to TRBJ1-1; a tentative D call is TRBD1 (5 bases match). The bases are TGTGCCAGCAGCGTAAACCAGGGCACTGAAGCTTTCTTT. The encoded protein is CASSVNQGTEAFF.